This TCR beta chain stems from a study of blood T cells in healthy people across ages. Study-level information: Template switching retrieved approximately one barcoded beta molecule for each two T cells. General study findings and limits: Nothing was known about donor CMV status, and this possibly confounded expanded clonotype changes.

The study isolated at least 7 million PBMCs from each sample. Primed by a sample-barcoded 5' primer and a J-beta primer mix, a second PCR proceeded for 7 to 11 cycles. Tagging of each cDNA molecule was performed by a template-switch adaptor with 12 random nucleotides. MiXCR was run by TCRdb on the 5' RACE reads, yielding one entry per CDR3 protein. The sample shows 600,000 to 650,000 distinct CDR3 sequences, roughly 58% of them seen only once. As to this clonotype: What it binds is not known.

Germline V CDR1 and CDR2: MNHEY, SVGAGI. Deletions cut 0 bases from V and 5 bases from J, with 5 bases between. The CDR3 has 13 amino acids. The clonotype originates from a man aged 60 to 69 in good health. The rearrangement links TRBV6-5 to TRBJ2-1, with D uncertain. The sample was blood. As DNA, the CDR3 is TGTGCCAGCAGTTACTCCGTCAACAATGAGCAGTTCTTC. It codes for CASSYSVNNEQFF.